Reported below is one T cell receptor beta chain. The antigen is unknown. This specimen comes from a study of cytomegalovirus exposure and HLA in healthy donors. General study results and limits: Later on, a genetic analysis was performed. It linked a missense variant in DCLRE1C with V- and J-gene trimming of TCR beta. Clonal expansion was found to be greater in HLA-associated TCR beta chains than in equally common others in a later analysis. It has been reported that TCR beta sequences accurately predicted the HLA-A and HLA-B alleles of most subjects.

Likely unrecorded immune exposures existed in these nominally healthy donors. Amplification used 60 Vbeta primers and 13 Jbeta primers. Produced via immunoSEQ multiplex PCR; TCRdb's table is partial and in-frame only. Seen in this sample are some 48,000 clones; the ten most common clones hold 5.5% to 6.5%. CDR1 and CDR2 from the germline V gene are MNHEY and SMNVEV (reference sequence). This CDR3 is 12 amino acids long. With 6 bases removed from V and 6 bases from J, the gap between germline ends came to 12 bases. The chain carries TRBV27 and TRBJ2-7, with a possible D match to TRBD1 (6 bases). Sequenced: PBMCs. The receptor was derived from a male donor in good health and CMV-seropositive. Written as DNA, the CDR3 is TGTGCCAGCAGGTCTACAGGGTCCGAGCAGTACTTC. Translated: CASRSTGSEQYF.